This entry is about one TCR beta chain. Sequencing was performed with immunoSEQ multiplex PCR; in TCRdb, only in-frame clones are kept and a portion is missing. The sample holds more than 95,000 clones, 86% seen once. This entry comes from a study of PD-L1 blockade in urothelial cancer. Time point given: peripheral blood 6 weeks after treatment start. The TCR originated in a man aged 45-65 years with urothelial cancer. The sample was PBMCs, taken around atezolizumab (anti-PD-L1) treatment.

CDR3 nucleotides: TGTGCCAGCAGCTTGCTCTATAATTCACCCCTCCACTTT. Its protein is CASSLLYNSPLHF. The gene calls are TRBV5-6 and TRBJ1-6; D is ambiguous. The CDR3 extends over 13 amino acids. The V gene lost 1 base and the J gene lost 3 bases, with 2 bases spanning the gap. Germline CDR1 SGHDT, CDR2 YYEEEE.